This entry lists 29 T cell receptor beta chains sequenced from one sample in a study of blood T cell repertoires in COVID-19. Data came from immunoSEQ multiplex PCR; TCRdb stores just in-frame clones and leaves some out. In the table there are around 160,000 clones, more than 85% of which are singletons. Sequencing was carried out using peripheral blood. Receptor source: an older woman with COVID-19, enrolled during active disease.

The rearrangement links TRBV2 to TRBJ2-1, with D possibly matching TRBD2 (7 bases). The CDR3 consists of 12 residues. Trimming took off 8 bases at V and 7 bases at J, with 12 bases between the two ends. The germline CDR1 and CDR2 sequences are SNHLY and FYNNEI. CDR3 nucleotide sequence: TGTGCCAGCGGGGGGGCTGCGAATGAGCAGTTCTTC. It yields the protein CASGGAANEQFF. Variable domain in full (rest from reference TRBV2 and TRBJ2-1): EPEVTQTPSHQVTQMGQEVILRCVPISNHLYFYWYRQILGQKVEFLVSFYNNEISEKSEIFDDQFSVERPDGSNFTLKIRSTKLEDSAMYFCASGGAANEQFFGPGTRLTVL.

With regard to this clone: The sample has other DNA sequences that encode this CDR3 too. The CDR3 region has the DNA TGTGCCAGTAGTATAGGCGGAGTGAACACTGAAGCTTTCTTT. Its translation: CASSIGGVNTEAFF. This chain joins TRBV19 and TRBJ1-1; D remains unclear. Looked up from germline, CDR1 is LNHDA and CDR2 is SQIVND (reference sequence). The CDR3 extends over 14 amino acids. Trimming removed 1 base from V and 0 bases from J, with 6 bases in between. The full variable domain, in which reference TRBV19 and TRBJ1-1 provide the parts outside the CDR3, is DGGITQSPKYLFRKEGQNVTLSCEQNLNHDAMYWYRQDPGQGLRLIYYSQIVNDFQKGDIAEGYSVSREKKESFPLTVTSAQKNPTAFYLCASSIGGVNTEAFFGQGTRLTVV.

The gene calls are TRBV6-1 and TRBJ2-1; 8 nucleotides agree with TRBD1. Germline lookup yields CDR1 MNHNS and CDR2 SASEGT. CDR3 size: 15 residues. V shed 3 bases, J shed 0 bases, and the junction held 1 base outside the gene matches. CDR3 region: CASSDTGGSYNEQFF. The CDR3 DNA follows: TGTGCCAGCAGTGACACAGGGGGCTCCTACAATGAGCAGTTCTTC.

The chain joins TRBV5-1 to TRBJ1-2; 10 positions match TRBD1. V gave up 4 bases and J gave up 7 bases; unmatched junction bases: 7. CDR3 length equals 14 residues. Germline lookup yields CDR1 SGHRS and CDR2 YFSETQ. CDR3 nucleotides: TGCGCCAGCAGCGGGACGACAGGGGGCAGTGGCTACACCTTC. Translation: CASSGTTGGSGYTF. Full variable domain (outside the CDR3, taken from reference TRBV5-1 and TRBJ1-2): KAGVTQTPRYLIKTRGQQVTLSCSPISGHRSVSWYQQTPGQGLQFLFEYFSETQRNKGNFPGRFSGRQFSNSRSEMNVSTLELGDSALYLCASSGTTGGSGYTFGSGTRLTVV.

The rearrangement joins TRBV10-1 to TRBJ1-2; a weak D match, TRBD1 (6 bases). The germline V and J ends were trimmed by 4 bases and 8 bases, with 17 bases remaining between them. Per germline, CDR1 WNHNN and CDR2 SYGVQD (reference sequence). The CDR3 covers 14 residues. Here the CDR3 DNA reads TGCGCCAGCAGTGCCAACAGGGTGATCAGCGGCTACACCTTC. The encoded protein is CASSANRVISGYTF.

The chain uses TRBV30 and TRBJ1-1; D is ambiguous. Germline-derived CDR1 and CDR2 are GTSNPN and SVGIG (reference sequence). Trimming took off 0 bases at V and 5 bases at J, with 16 bases between the two ends. This CDR3 contains 15 residues. CDR3 bases: TGTGCCTGGAGTGTTAAGCGGCAGGCGTTAACTGAAGCTTTCTTT. It translates to CAWSVKRQALTEAFF.

V is TRBV6-6 and J is TRBJ1-3; 9 bases agree with TRBD1. Per germline, CDR1 MNHNY and CDR2 SVGAGI (reference sequence). CDR3 length: 15 residues. V lost 5 bases and J lost 1; bases outside the gene matches: 3. CDR3 region: CASSPDRGSGNTIYF. In DNA, the CDR3 is TGTGCCAGCAGTCCCGACAGGGGGTCTGGAAACACCATATATTTT.

The chain carries TRBV4-2 and TRBJ2-2, with 8 bases lining up with TRBD1. CDR1 is LGHNA and CDR2 is YNFKEQ in the germline V gene. The trim removed 0 bases at V and 3 bases at J, leaving 9 bases unmatched. The CDR3 is 18 residues long. DNA for the CDR3: TGTGCCAGCAGCCAAGAAGGGGGTCAGGGGGCGTACACCGGGGAGCTGTTTTTT. Its translation is CASSQEGGQGAYTGELFF.

This chain links TRBV7-2 with TRBJ1-6, with 8 bases that match TRBD1. The ends lost 1 base at V and 10 bases at J; junction bases unmatched: 9. Germline CDR1 is SGHTA and CDR2 is FQGNSA. The CDR3 loop spans 16 amino acids. CDR3 amino acids: CASSLGRTGKGSPLHF. The CDR3 nucleotides are TGTGCCAGCAGCTTAGGGCGGACAGGGAAGGGCTCACCCCTCCACTTT.

The V and J genes are TRBV19 and TRBJ1-4; TRBD1 is a possible D gene (6 bases). Germline V lookup: CDR1 LNHDA, CDR2 SQIVND (reference sequence). Trimming left V 5 bases short and J 0 bases short, with 10 bases between. CDR3 length: 15 residues. DNA for the CDR3: TGTGCCAGTAGTTCACAGGGAGCAACTAATGAAAAACTGTTTTTT. Its protein is CASSSQGATNEKLFF.

The chain combines TRBV9 with TRBJ2-7, with 11 bases identical to TRBD1. Germline values: CDR1 SGDLS, CDR2 YYNGEE. This CDR3 contains 14 residues. With 4 bases clipped from V and 4 bases from J, the junction kept 4 bases outside the gene matches. As DNA, the CDR3 is TGTGCCAGCAGCTTCCGGGACAGGGGGTACGAGCAGTACTTC. It is translated as CASSFRDRGYEQYF.

The chain has TRBV5-6 and TRBJ2-2, with D perhaps TRBD1 (5 bases). Germline loops: CDR1 SGHDT, CDR2 YYEEEE. This CDR3 contains 16 residues. V lost 5 bases to trimming and J lost 1 base, with 15 bases between them. The CDR3 here is CASRQINTGNTGELFF. The CDR3 DNA reads TGTGCCAGCAGGCAGATTAATACAGGGAACACCGGGGAGCTGTTTTTT. The variable domain in full, completed from reference TRBV5-6 and TRBJ2-2, reads DAGVTQSPTHLIKTRGQQVTLRCSPKSGHDTVSWYQQALGQGPQFIFQYYEEEERQRGNFPDRFSGHQFPNYSSELNVNALLLGDSALYLCASRQINTGNTGELFFGEGSRLTVL.

The chain is built from TRBV9 and TRBJ1-1; unclear D gene. V lost 3 bases to trimming and J lost 4 bases, with 10 bases between them. Germline lookup yields CDR1 SGDLS and CDR2 YYNGEE. The CDR3 extends over 13 amino acids. The CDR3: CASSEPRSTEAFF. CDR3 coding DNA: TGTGCCAGCAGCGAGCCGCGTAGCACTGAAGCTTTCTTT.

This clone appeared once. This chain uses TRBV12-5 with TRBJ1-2; D is possibly TRBD1 (5 bases). CDR1 and CDR2 from the germline V gene are LGHNT and FRNRAP. The CDR3 loop spans 13 amino acids. Trimming cost V 2 bases and J 2 bases, with 6 bases left between them. The CDR3 is CASGLWTNYGYTF. CDR3 coding DNA: TGTGCTAGTGGTTTGTGGACAAACTATGGCTACACCTTC.

This rearrangement joins TRBV9 to TRBJ2-3; the D gene is possibly TRBD1 (5 bases). CDR1 SGDLS and CDR2 YYNGEE come from the germline V gene. There are 14 residues in the CDR3. V was clipped by 1 base and J by 4 bases, with 10 bases between them. DNA of the CDR3: TGTGCCAGCAGCGTATCACAAGGGGCAGATACGCAGTATTTT. It yields the protein CASSVSQGADTQYF.

The genes are TRBV9 and TRBJ1-1; 9 bases line up with TRBD1. V lost 3 bases, J lost 5 bases, and 11 bases stayed unmatched. This CDR3 region has 16 residues. Per germline, CDR1 SGDLS and CDR2 YYNGEE. Here the CDR3 reads CASSALSGTGRTEAFF. In DNA form, the CDR3 reads TGTGCCAGCAGCGCCCTCTCCGGGACAGGGAGGACTGAAGCTTTCTTT.

The rearrangement uses TRBV6-6 and TRBJ2-1; D gene unclear. The germline V and J ends were trimmed by 6 bases and 4 bases, with 13 bases remaining between them. Germline V lookup: CDR1 MNHNY, CDR2 SVGAGI (reference sequence). The CDR3 is made up of 14 amino acids. CDR3 protein: CASRPINGYNEQFF. Written as DNA, the CDR3 is TGTGCCAGCAGACCCATCAACGGGTACAATGAGCAGTTCTTC.

Only one count was recorded for this clone. Here the CDR3 reads CASSQYRGNSYNEQFF. CDR3 DNA sequence: TGTGCCAGCAGCCAATACAGGGGTAACTCCTACAATGAGCAGTTCTTC. The rearrangement uses TRBV7-2 and TRBJ2-1; TRBD1 aligns across 7 bases. CDR1 and CDR2 from the germline V gene are SGHTA and FQGNSA. This CDR3 is 16 amino acids long. Trimming at V came to 5 bases and at J to 0 bases, leaving 7 bases not matched to a gene.

The V and J genes are TRBV5-5 and TRBJ1-4; unclear D gene. The CDR3 runs to 15 residues. The ends were cut back, 4 bases at V and 0 bases at J, with 10 bases in the middle. CDR1 SGHKS and CDR2 YYEKEE come from the germline V gene (reference sequence). As DNA, the CDR3 is TGTGCCAGCAGCCTGGACCTAGCAACTAATGAAAAACTGTTTTTT. It codes for CASSLDLATNEKLFF.

This clone showed up just once. The V call is TRBV5-4, the J call TRBJ2-5; 16 bases are a match to TRBD2. This CDR3 spans 17 amino acids. Germline trimming cut 6 bases from V and 4 bases from J; bases unmatched to any gene: 9. CDR1 is SGHNT, CDR2 YYREEE, per germline (reference sequence). The DNA for the CDR3 is TGTGCCAGCATGCCGGGACTAGCGGGGGGGCCCCGAGAGACCCAGTACTTC. Amino acid sequence: CASMPGLAGGPRETQYF.

The chain employs TRBV7-9 and TRBJ1-4; TRBD1 agrees at 10 bases. Germline CDR1 and CDR2: SEHNR and FQNEAQ (reference sequence). Trimming took 7 bases from V and 9 from J; bases not matched to a gene: 11. The CDR3 extends over 15 amino acids. The CDR3 region has the DNA TGTGCCAGCACCCATGGGGGACAGGGGAGCAAAAAACTGTTTTTT. Translating gives CASTHGGQGSKKLFF.

This clone has a single count. V gene TRBV7-9 combines with J gene TRBJ1-1; no clear D gene. The CDR3 is 14 residues long. The V end lost 6 bases, the J end lost 1 base, and 12 bases lay between the germline ends. CDR1 SEHNR and CDR2 FQNEAQ come from the germline V gene (reference sequence). The CDR3 nucleotides are TGTGCCAGCAGGTACCCCGGTACGAACACTGAAGCTTTCTTT. It codes for CASRYPGTNTEAFF.

The rearrangement links TRBV18 to TRBJ2-3; 15 bases map to TRBD2. This CDR3 spans 18 amino acids. V lost 3 bases and J lost 2; bases outside the gene matches: 6. Germline V gene sequence: CDR1 KGHSH, CDR2 LQKENI. For the CDR3, the DNA is TGTGCCAGCTCACCCTCGGGACTAGCGGGGGGCAACACAGATACGCAGTATTTT. Its protein product is CASSPSGLAGGNTDTQYF.

Here the CDR3 DNA reads TGTGCCAGCAGCCCCGACAGGGCAGTTAGGAATAATTCACCCCTCCACTTT. This codes for CASSPDRAVRNNSPLHF. This sequence joins TRBV7-9 and TRBJ1-6; 7 bases line up with TRBD1. Losses at the gene ends were 5 bases for V and 5 bases for J; bases not matched to a gene: 12. Looked up from germline, CDR1 is SEHNR and CDR2 is FQNEAQ (reference sequence). The CDR3 has 17 amino acids.

This clone was recorded only once. The chain combines TRBV6-5 with TRBJ1-2; 10 bases align to TRBD1. This CDR3 has 13 amino acids. Losses at the gene ends were 6 bases for V and 6 bases for J; bases not matched to a gene: 4. Germline V CDR1 and CDR2: MNHEY, SVGAGI. The CDR3 coding sequence is TGTGCCAGCAGAAAGGACAGGGGGAATGGCTACACCTTC. It encodes CASRKDRGNGYTF.

V usage is TRBV7-2 and J usage is TRBJ2-5; 12 bases are shared with TRBD2. Germline lookup yields CDR1 SGHTA and CDR2 FQGNSA. The CDR3 extends over 16 amino acids. V lost 9 bases to trimming and J lost 3 bases; unmatched junction nucleotides: 11. The CDR3 loop reads CASSPPRLAGEETQYF. The CDR3 bases are TGTGCCAGTTCCCCCCCGAGACTAGCGGGGGAAGAGACCCAGTACTTC. Variable domain in full (rest from reference TRBV7-2 and TRBJ2-5): GAGVSQSPSNKVTEKGKDVELRCDPISGHTALYWYRQSLGQGLEFLIYFQGNSAPDKSGLPSDRFSAERTGGSVSTLTIQRTQQEDSAVYLCASSPPRLAGEETQYFGPGTRLLVL.

The CDR3 sequence is CSVEQGSYEQYF. DNA for the CDR3: TGCAGCGTTGAGCAGGGGTCCTACGAGCAGTACTTC. The chain links TRBV29-1 to TRBJ2-7; perhaps TRBD1 as D (6 bases). The germline V gene encodes CDR1 SQVTM and CDR2 ANQGSEA. This CDR3 region has 12 residues. V was clipped by 3 bases and J by 1 base, with 7 bases between them.

The chain has TRBV2 and TRBJ1-2; 12 bases are a match to TRBD1. Germline assignment: CDR1 SNHLY and CDR2 FYNNEI. The CDR3 spans 16 residues. Trimming cost V 4 bases and J 1 base; bases outside gene matches: 4. The CDR3 bases are TGTGCCAGCAGTGGGGGACAGGGGGCGCTTAACTATGGCTACACCTTC. Translation gives CASSGGQGALNYGYTF.

This clone was detected once. The chain links TRBV18 to TRBJ2-2, with TRBD1 identical over 7 bases. CDR1 and CDR2 from the germline V gene are KGHSH and LQKENI. The CDR3 is 14 residues long. The J segment lost 5 bases and the V segment lost 2 bases, leaving 2 bases of the junction unmatched. CDR3 nucleotide sequence: TGTGCCAGCTCACCAAACAGGGGAACCGGGGAGCTGTTTTTT. Translated, it gives CASSPNRGTGELFF.